The entry below gives a single T cell receptor (beta chain) sequence along with its context. The germline V gene has CDR1 KGHSH and CDR2 LQKENI. The CDR3 contains 11 residues. Trimming removed 3 bases from V and 7 bases from J, with 6 bases in between. The rectum was sampled with one to two pinch biopsies at colonoscopy. These data are taken from a study of pediatric ulcerative colitis. Here immunoSEQ multiplex PCR was the method, and the copy in TCRdb shows in-frame clones only, minus some. The sample has about 36,000 clones, roughly 72% seen once; the top ten hold about 0.74%. The sequencing sample was made of gut tissue. This chain joins TRBV18 and TRBJ1-1; no clear D. The source of this sequence is a boy younger than 18 with moderate ulcerative colitis. Here the CDR3 DNA reads TGTGCCAGCTCACCCTCAGGTGAAGCTTTCTTT. Protein product: CASSPSGEAFF.